Below are 24 T cell receptor beta chains sequenced from a single sample in a study of beta chain features in type 1 diabetes. The study's findings and limits: Patients with Type 1 diabetes showed moderately but significantly shorter TCRB CDR3s in all four CD4+ subsets.

These TCRs' antigens remain unknown. Expressed TCRB transcripts were sequenced, since all the RNA that had been isolated was reverse transcribed. Some clones are missing from TCRdb's copy, which holds only in-frame ones; the method was immunoSEQ multiplex PCR. The sample holds a few hundred thousand clones; around 9.6% are singletons and the top ten take less than 0.65%. The sequenced sample consisted of central memory CD4+ T cells from blood. Receptors originate from a man aged 30 to 45 with type 1 diabetes.

In this sample, this clone turned up a few times. This chain connects TRBV10-3 to TRBJ2-1, with D perhaps TRBD2 (8 bases). Germline V gene data show CDR1 as ENHRY and CDR2 as SYGVKD. V lost 9 bases and J 8 bases, leaving 14 bases between the germline ends. This CDR3 spans 12 amino acids. The CDR3 DNA reads as TGTGCCATAACGGGAGGGGGCGATGAGCAGTTCTTC. This translates into CAITGGGDEQFF.

This clone was detected only a few times. V gene TRBV2 combines with J gene TRBJ1-1, with TRBD1 identical over 9 bases. CDR1 is SNHLY and CDR2 is FYNNEI in the germline V gene. V shed 7 bases, J shed 11 bases, and the junction held 14 bases outside the gene matches. The CDR3 is 14 amino acids. The CDR3 spells CASTKNNGQGKAFF. The CDR3, as DNA: TGTGCCAGCACCAAAAACAATGGACAGGGGAAGGCTTTCTTT.

The rearrangement uses TRBV30 and TRBJ1-1, with 8 bases matching TRBD1. With V trimmed by 8 bases and J by 7 bases, 6 bases remained unmatched. This CDR3 is 11 amino acids long. Looked up from germline, CDR1 is GTSNPN and CDR2 is SVGIG (reference sequence). The CDR3 DNA reads as TGTGCCGGGACAGGCCTGGATGAAGCTTTCTTT. Protein sequence: CAGTGLDEAFF.

The chain links TRBV7-3 to TRBJ1-4; 9 bases agree with TRBD1. The CDR3 contains 14 residues. Germline values: CDR1 SGHTA, CDR2 FQGTGA. With V trimmed by 5 bases and J by 7 bases, 5 bases remained unmatched. DNA of the CDR3: TGTGCCAGCAGCCGGGGACAGGGTATTGAAAAACTGTTTTTT. Protein product: CASSRGQGIEKLFF.

This clone was detected a few times. The junction does not match germline at one end; this may be a read error. V is TRBV10-3 and J is TRBJ1-1; D remains unclear. The CDR3 contains 11 residues. Germline lookup yields CDR1 ENHRY and CDR2 SYGVKD. The DNA of the CDR3 is TGTGCCAGCAGTGAATTTGCGGAAGCTTTCTTT. Amino acids: CASSEFAEAFF.

This clone was seen a few times. This CDR3 reads CASSLEGTSSEQFF. In nucleotides, the CDR3 is TGTGCCAGCAGCCTCGAGGGTACTAGCAGCGAGCAGTTCTTC. The V gene is TRBV7-8, the J gene TRBJ2-1; D may be TRBD2 (6 bases). Trimming removed 5 bases at V and 10 bases at J, with 18 bases between. Germline values: CDR1 SGHVS, CDR2 FQNEAQ. CDR3 length: 14 residues.

The chain combines TRBV4-2 with TRBJ2-3; D uncertain. The CDR3 has 14 amino acids. The V gene lost 5 bases and the J gene lost 0 bases, with 9 bases spanning the gap. The V gene's germline CDR1 is LGHNA and CDR2 YNFKEQ. The CDR3, as DNA: TGTGCCAGCAGCTTGGAGACGAGCACAGATACGCAGTATTTT. Its translation is CASSLETSTDTQYF.

About this clone itself: At one end, the junction sequence differs from germline, possibly due to a read error. V gene TRBV4-1 combines with J gene TRBJ2-6; D assignment may be TRBD1 or TRBD2 (5 bases each). Per the germline V gene, CDR1 is MGHRA and CDR2 is YSYEKL. CDR3 length: 16 amino acids. The CDR3: CASSGEGPSGANILTF. DNA of the CDR3: TGCGCCAGCAGCGGCGAGGGGCCCTCTGGGGCCAACATCCTGACTTTC.

There are a few counts of this clone. This CDR3 reads CASSPRTGGPDTQYF. DNA of the CDR3: TGTGCCAGCAGCCCCCGGACAGGGGGCCCAGATACGCAGTATTTT. The rearrangement links TRBV11-2 to TRBJ2-3; 11 bases agree with TRBD1. Germline V gene data show CDR1 as SGHAT and CDR2 as FQNNGV. CDR3 size: 15 residues. Germline trimming cut 5 bases from V and 4 bases from J; bases unmatched to any gene: 5.

In this sample, this clone turned up a few times. V and J are TRBV4-3 and TRBJ2-7, with TRBD1 matching 8 bases. The trim removed 3 bases at V and 3 bases at J, leaving 7 bases unmatched. The germline V gene encodes CDR1 LGHNA and CDR2 YSLEER. The CDR3 is 15 residues long. The DNA for the CDR3 is TGCGCCAGCAGCCATGGGGGACAGGCTGGCTACGAGCAGTACTTC. Residues: CASSHGGQAGYEQYF.

This clone occurred a few times. The chain couples TRBV7-8 to TRBJ2-1, with TRBD2 matching over 7 bases. The CDR3 extends over 15 amino acids. V shed 3 bases and J 4 bases; nucleotides not matched to a gene: 6. CDR1 and CDR2 (germline): SGHVS, FQNEAQ. The CDR3 spells CASSLALAAYNEQFF. The CDR3 DNA sequence: TGTGCCAGCAGCTTGGCTCTAGCGGCTTACAATGAGCAGTTCTTC.

The V and J genes are TRBV6-4 and TRBJ2-1, with D maybe TRBD1 (5 bases). Trimming left V 3 bases short and J 2 bases short, with 14 bases between. Germline lookup yields CDR1 MRHNA and CDR2 SNTAGT. CDR3 length equals 16 residues. CDR3 sequence (DNA): TGTGCCAGCAGTGATAGGGGTGGACCGACCTACAATGAGCAGTTCTTC. Translated, it gives CASSDRGGPTYNEQFF.

This chain connects TRBV9 to TRBJ2-2, with 7 bases lining up with TRBD1. With 4 bases clipped from V and 3 bases from J, the junction kept 6 bases outside the gene matches. The CDR3 sequence is 15 residues long. Looked up from germline, CDR1 is SGDLS and CDR2 is YYNGEE. For the CDR3, the DNA is TGTGCCAGCAGCCTCAATACAGGGGACACCGGGGAGCTGTTTTTT. Translating it yields CASSLNTGDTGELFF.

This clone has more than one count but fewer than ten. The rearrangement uses TRBV5-1 and TRBJ2-7, with 9 bases matching TRBD1. Germline CDR1 SGHRS, CDR2 YFSETQ. The CDR3 is 15 amino acids. V was pared by 7 bases and J by 0 bases, with 8 bases of the junction left unmatched. The CDR3 reads CASGQDRGDSYEQYF. The DNA for the CDR3 is TGCGCCAGCGGTCAGGACAGGGGCGACTCCTACGAGCAGTACTTC. Complete variable domain (other parts from reference TRBV5-1 and TRBJ2-7): KAGVTQTPRYLIKTRGQQVTLSCSPISGHRSVSWYQQTPGQGLQFLFEYFSETQRNKGNFPGRFSGRQFSNSRSEMNVSTLELGDSALYLCASGQDRGDSYEQYFGPGTRLTVT.

This clone was seen a handful of times. V usage is TRBV6-6 and J usage is TRBJ1-2; 7 bases match TRBD1. CDR3 length: 14 amino acids. Germline V CDR1 and CDR2: MNHNY, SVGAGI (reference sequence). V was pared by 4 bases and J by 4 bases, with 6 bases of the junction left unmatched. The CDR3 nucleotides read TGTGCCAGCAGTTTGGGACAGCGCAGCTATGGCTACACCTTC. This codes for CASSLGQRSYGYTF.

In its sample, this clone was seen many times. The J gene is TRBJ2-6, the V gene TRBV28, with a tentative D call TRBD1 (5 bases). Per germline, CDR1 MDHEN and CDR2 SYDVKM. The CDR3 has 16 amino acids. With 4 bases removed from V and 2 bases from J, the gap between germline ends came to 12 bases. CDR3 sequence reads: CASSYYRLPGANVLTF. As DNA, the CDR3 is TGTGCCAGCAGTTATTACAGGCTCCCTGGGGCCAACGTCCTGACTTTC.

As concerns this clone: It may be a read error: a sequence one base away is much more abundant. The gene calls are TRBV6-1 and TRBJ2-5; the D gene is possibly TRBD2 (6 bases). The CDR3 loop spans 13 amino acids. Germline CDR1 and CDR2: MNHNS and SASEGT. V was pared by 6 bases and J by 1 base, with 9 bases between. In DNA form, the CDR3 reads TGTGCCAGCAGCCGGGACTTCCAAGAGACCCAGTACTTC. Its protein is CASSRDFQETQYF.

This clone was counted a single time. The chain recombines TRBV7-7 with TRBJ2-2; D is ambiguous. CDR1 is SSHAT, CDR2 FNYEAQ, per germline (reference sequence). This CDR3 has 15 residues. V was shortened by 6 bases and J by 4 bases, with 15 bases between the two germline ends. This chain's CDR3 is CASSRDKGSTGELFF. As DNA, the CDR3 is TGTGCCAGCAGTCGAGACAAGGGCAGCACCGGGGAGCTGTTTTTT.

The rearrangement links TRBV27 to TRBJ2-3, with D tentatively TRBD1 (6 bases). V was trimmed by 1 base and J by 2 bases, leaving 13 bases between them. CDR3 size: 16 residues. Germline V gene lookup returns CDR1 MNHEY and CDR2 SMNVEV (reference sequence). Here the CDR3 DNA reads TGTGCCAGCAGTTTATTGGGGGCTAGTTTCACAGATACGCAGTATTTT. Protein sequence: CASSLLGASFTDTQYF.

The chain recombines TRBV27 with TRBJ2-3, with 7 positions matching TRBD2. Germline CDR1 reads MNHEY; CDR2 reads SMNVEV (reference sequence). J was trimmed by 0 bases and V by 6 bases; bases with no gene match: 3. The CDR3 has 14 residues. The CDR3 loop reads CASRKAGSTDTQYF. The CDR3 bases are TGTGCCAGCAGAAAAGCGGGGAGCACAGATACGCAGTATTTT.

This clone was observed many times. This rearrangement joins TRBV14 to TRBJ2-1, with TRBD2 matching 10 bases. The germline gives CDR1 SGHDN, CDR2 FVKESK. J was trimmed by 11 bases and V by 4 bases; bases with no gene match: 8. This CDR3 is built from 14 residues. The DNA of the CDR3 is TGTGCCAGCAGCCCCCTGCGAGCGGGAGGGCAGCAGTTCTTC. The encoded protein is CASSPLRAGGQQFF.

This clone occurred a few times. The V gene is TRBV2, the J gene TRBJ1-4; D remains ambiguous. Germline V gene sequence: CDR1 SNHLY, CDR2 FYNNEI. CDR3 length: 14 residues. Trimming removed 3 bases at V and 9 bases at J, with 14 bases between. DNA of the CDR3: TGTGCCAGCAGTGACCATCATCCGGGCCAAAAACTGTTTTTT. The encoded protein is CASSDHHPGQKLFF.

This clone has a handful of counts. The chain couples TRBV6-5 to TRBJ2-3; 11 nucleotides match TRBD1. The CDR3 is 14 amino acids. CDR1 and CDR2 (germline): MNHEY, SVGAGI. V was clipped by 10 bases and J by 1 base; unmatched bases: 4. CDR3 DNA: TGTGCCACTGGACAGGGGGCAGGCACAGATACGCAGTATTTT. Translation gives CATGQGAGTDTQYF.

This clone was counted many times. The chain has TRBV25-1 and TRBJ1-3, with 7 bases lining up with TRBD1. CDR3 length: 12 residues. Germline V gene sequence: CDR1 MGHDK, CDR2 SYGVNS. The CDR3 DNA sequence: TGTGCTGTCAGGGGGTTTGGAAACACCATATATTTT. Encoded protein: CAVRGFGNTIYF.